This T cell receptor (beta chain) was sequenced during a study of neurological immune-mediated disorders. The time point denotes: longitudinal time-point 1 (baseline). In its sample, this clonotype was seen many times. The CDR3 runs 11 residues. Germline lookup yields CDR1 DFQATT and CDR2 SNEGSKA (reference sequence). V dropped 6 bases and J dropped 3 bases, with 8 bases sitting between them. TCRdb re-called the 5' RACE reads with MiXCR, one entry per CDR3 protein. Here the sample spans under 90,000 distinct CDR3 sequences, approximately 10% being singletons. The V and J genes are TRBV20-1 and TRBJ1-1, with D possibly being TRBD1 (6 bases). The sequenced sample consisted of PBMCs. The source is a man under 40 in good health. CDR3 region: CSARTDTEAFF. The CDR3 DNA follows: TGCAGTGCCAGGACAGACACTGAAGCTTTCTTT.